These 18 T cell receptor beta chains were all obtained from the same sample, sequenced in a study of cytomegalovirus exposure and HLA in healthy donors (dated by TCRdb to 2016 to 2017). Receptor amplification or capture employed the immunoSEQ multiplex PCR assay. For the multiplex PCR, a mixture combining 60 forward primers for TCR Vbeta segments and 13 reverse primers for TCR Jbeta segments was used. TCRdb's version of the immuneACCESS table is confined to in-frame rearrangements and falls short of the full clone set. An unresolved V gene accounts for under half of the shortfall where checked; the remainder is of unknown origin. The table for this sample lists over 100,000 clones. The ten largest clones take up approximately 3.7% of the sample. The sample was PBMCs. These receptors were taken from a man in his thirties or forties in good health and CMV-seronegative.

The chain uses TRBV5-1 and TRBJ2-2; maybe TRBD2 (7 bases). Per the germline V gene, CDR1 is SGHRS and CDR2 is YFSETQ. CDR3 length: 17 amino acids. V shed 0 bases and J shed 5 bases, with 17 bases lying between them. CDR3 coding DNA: TGCGCCAGCAGCTTGGCTGGGGGGGCATTTGATACCGGGGAGCTGTTTTTT. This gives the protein CASSLAGGAFDTGELFF. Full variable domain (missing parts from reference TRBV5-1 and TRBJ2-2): KAGVTQTPRYLIKTRGQQVTLSCSPISGHRSVSWYQQTPGQGLQFLFEYFSETQRNKGNFPGRFSGRQFSNSRSEMNVSTLELGDSALYLCASSLAGGAFDTGELFFGEGSRLTVL.

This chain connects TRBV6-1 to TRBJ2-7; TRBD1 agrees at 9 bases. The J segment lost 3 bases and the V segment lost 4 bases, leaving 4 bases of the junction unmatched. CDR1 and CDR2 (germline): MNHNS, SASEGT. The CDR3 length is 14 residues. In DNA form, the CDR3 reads TGTGCCAGCAGTGTACAGGGGGCAAGCTACGAGCAGTACTTC. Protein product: CASSVQGASYEQYF.

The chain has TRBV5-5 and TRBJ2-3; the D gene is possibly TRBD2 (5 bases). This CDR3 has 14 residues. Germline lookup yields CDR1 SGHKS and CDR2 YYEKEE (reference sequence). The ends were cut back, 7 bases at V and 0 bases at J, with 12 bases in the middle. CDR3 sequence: CASGGGTSTDTQYF. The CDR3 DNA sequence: TGTGCCAGCGGAGGAGGAACTAGCACAGATACGCAGTATTTT.

In DNA, the CDR3 is TGCGCCAGCAGCCAAACAGGCTCCCCTAATGAAAAACTGTTTTTT. It specifies CASSQTGSPNEKLFF. This rearrangement joins TRBV5-1 to TRBJ1-4; TRBD1 might be the D (5 bases). V was trimmed by 4 bases and J by 3 bases, leaving 13 bases between them. The V gene's germline CDR1 is SGHRS and CDR2 YFSETQ. This CDR3 region has 15 residues.

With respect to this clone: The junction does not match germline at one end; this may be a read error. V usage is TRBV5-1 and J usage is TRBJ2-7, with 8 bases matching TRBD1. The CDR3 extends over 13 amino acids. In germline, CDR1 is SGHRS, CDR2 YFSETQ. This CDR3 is CASSPGGPVGPNF. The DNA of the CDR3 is TGCGCCAGCAGCCCAGGGGGCCCCGTTGGTCCTAACTTC.

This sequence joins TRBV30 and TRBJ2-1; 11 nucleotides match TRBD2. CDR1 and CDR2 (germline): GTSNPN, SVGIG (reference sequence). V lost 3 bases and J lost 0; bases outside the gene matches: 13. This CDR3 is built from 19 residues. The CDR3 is CAWSLLTSGAPSSYNEQFF. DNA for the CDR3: TGTGCCTGGAGCCTCCTGACTAGCGGGGCCCCGAGCTCCTACAATGAGCAGTTCTTC.

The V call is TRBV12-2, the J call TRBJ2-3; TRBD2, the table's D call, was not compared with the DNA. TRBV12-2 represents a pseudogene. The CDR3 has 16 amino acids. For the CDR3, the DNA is TGTGCAGGTCGCTTACTAGCGGGGGGGCCAGGAGATACGCAGTATTTT. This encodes CAGRLLAGGPGDTQYF.

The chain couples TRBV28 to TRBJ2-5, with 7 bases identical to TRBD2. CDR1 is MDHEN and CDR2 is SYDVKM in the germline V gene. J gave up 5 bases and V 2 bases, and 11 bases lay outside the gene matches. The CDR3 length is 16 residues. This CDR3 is CASSLLVSGGWETQYF. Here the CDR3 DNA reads TGTGCCAGCAGTTTACTTGTATCGGGAGGTTGGGAGACCCAGTACTTC.

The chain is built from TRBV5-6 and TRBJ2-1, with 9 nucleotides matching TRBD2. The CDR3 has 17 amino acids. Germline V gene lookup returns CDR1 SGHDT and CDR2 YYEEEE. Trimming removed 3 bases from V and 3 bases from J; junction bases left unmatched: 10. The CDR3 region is CASSSLGGGAVYNEQFF. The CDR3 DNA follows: TGTGCCAGCAGCTCCCTTGGCGGGGGGGCCGTCTACAATGAGCAGTTCTTC.

CDR3 nucleotides: TGTGCCAGCAGCCAAAAGGGACTACTAGAATTCACAGATACGCAGTATTTT. Protein sequence: CASSQKGLLEFTDTQYF. V gene TRBV7-8 combines with J gene TRBJ2-3; 7 bases fit TRBD2. CDR1 is SGHVS and CDR2 is FQNEAQ in the germline V gene. Trimming took 5 bases from V and 2 from J; bases not matched to a gene: 13. This CDR3 has 17 amino acids.

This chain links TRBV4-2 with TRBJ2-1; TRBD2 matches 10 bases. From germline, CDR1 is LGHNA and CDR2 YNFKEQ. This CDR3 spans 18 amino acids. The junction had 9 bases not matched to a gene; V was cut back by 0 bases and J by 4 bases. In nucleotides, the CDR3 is TGTGCCAGCAGCCAAGAGATAGCGGGGGGCCCGTTTTACAATGAGCAGTTCTTC. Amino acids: CASSQEIAGGPFYNEQFF.

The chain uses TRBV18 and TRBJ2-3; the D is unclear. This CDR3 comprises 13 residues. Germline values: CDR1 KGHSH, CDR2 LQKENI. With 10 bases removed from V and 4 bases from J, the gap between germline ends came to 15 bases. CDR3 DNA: TGTGCCACCTCCTCCGGTGTAGCAGATACGCAGTATTTT. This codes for CATSSGVADTQYF.

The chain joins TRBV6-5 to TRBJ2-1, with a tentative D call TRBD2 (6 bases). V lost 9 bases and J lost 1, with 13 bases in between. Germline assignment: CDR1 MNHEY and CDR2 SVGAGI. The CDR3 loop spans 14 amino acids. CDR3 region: CASGVSGSYNEQFF. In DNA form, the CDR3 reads TGTGCCAGTGGGGTTAGCGGTTCCTACAATGAGCAGTTCTTC.

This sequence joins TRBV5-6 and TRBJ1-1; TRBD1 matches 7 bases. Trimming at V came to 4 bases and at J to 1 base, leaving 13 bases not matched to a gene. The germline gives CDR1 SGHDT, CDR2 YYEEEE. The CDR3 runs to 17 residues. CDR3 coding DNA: TGTGCCAGCAGCGCCGAGAAGAGGGGGCGAGGGAACACTGAAGCTTTCTTT. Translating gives CASSAEKRGRGNTEAFF.

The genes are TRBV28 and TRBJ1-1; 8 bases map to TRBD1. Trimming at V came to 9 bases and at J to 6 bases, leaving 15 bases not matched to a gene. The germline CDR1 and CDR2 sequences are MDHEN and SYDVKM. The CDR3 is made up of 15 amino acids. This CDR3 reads CASRGRDRKLSEAFF. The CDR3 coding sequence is TGTGCCAGTAGAGGGCGGGACAGGAAACTTTCTGAAGCTTTCTTT.

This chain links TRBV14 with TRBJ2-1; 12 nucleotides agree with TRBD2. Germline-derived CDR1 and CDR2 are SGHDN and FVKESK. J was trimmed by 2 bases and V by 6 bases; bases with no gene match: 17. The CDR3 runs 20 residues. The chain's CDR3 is CASSPQRSATSGGPYNEQFF. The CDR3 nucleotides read TGTGCCAGCAGTCCGCAGCGATCCGCAACTAGCGGGGGGCCCTACAATGAGCAGTTCTTC.

For the CDR3, the DNA is TGTGCCAGTAGTATGACGGGGGACACTGAAGCTTTCTTT. Translated, it gives CASSMTGDTEAFF. The genes are TRBV19 and TRBJ1-1, with a weak D call TRBD1 (5 bases). The CDR3 loop spans 13 amino acids. Germline V gives CDR1 LNHDA, CDR2 SQIVND (reference sequence). V was pared by 3 bases and J by 3 bases, with 8 bases between.

DNA of the CDR3: TGTGCCAGCAGTACCCGACTAGGGGAGACCCAGTACTTC. Its protein product is CASSTRLGETQYF. This rearrangement joins TRBV6-1 to TRBJ2-5, with D perhaps matching TRBD2 (6 bases). Germline V gene sequence: CDR1 MNHNS, CDR2 SASEGT. Deletions cut 5 bases from V and 5 bases from J, with 12 bases between. The CDR3 spans 13 residues.